Each of the 30 T cell receptor beta chains below was sequenced from the same sample in a study of cytomegalovirus exposure and HLA in healthy donors. This table comes from immunoSEQ multiplex PCR, and its TCRdb copy is limited to in-frame clones, with some not included. Of a few hundred thousand clones in the sample, approximately 90% were seen once. Specimen: PBMCs. All receptors derive from a woman under 30 in good health and CMV-seronegative.

This chain links TRBV4-2 with TRBJ1-2, with D hard to call. The CDR3 totals 16 residues. Trimming removed 1 base at V and 0 bases at J, with 12 bases between. Per the germline V gene, CDR1 is LGHNA and CDR2 is YNFKEQ. The CDR3 here is CASSQVVHPANYGYTF. The CDR3 DNA reads TGTGCCAGCAGCCAAGTAGTGCACCCCGCTAACTATGGCTACACCTTC.

The J gene is TRBJ2-7, the V gene TRBV28; 11 bases agree with TRBD2. Per germline, CDR1 MDHEN and CDR2 SYDVKM. With 5 bases clipped from V and 1 base from J, the junction kept 4 bases outside the gene matches. CDR3 length equals 15 residues. CDR3 loop: CASSKLAGVSYEQYF. The CDR3 region has the DNA TGTGCCAGCAGTAAACTAGCGGGAGTGTCCTACGAGCAGTACTTC.

This chain links TRBV6-5 with TRBJ2-1; D may be TRBD2 (7 bases). CDR3 length equals 14 residues. Germline V CDR1 and CDR2: MNHEY, SVGAGI. Trimming pared 6 bases from V and 5 bases from J, leaving 14 bases between. The CDR3 sequence: CASRSPGGHNEQFF. The CDR3 DNA reads TGTGCCAGCAGGTCCCCGGGGGGCCACAATGAGCAGTTCTTC.

The chain links TRBV29-1 to TRBJ2-3, with TRBD1 matching 9 bases. V was pared by 7 bases and J by 0 bases, with 8 bases of the junction left unmatched. CDR1 and CDR2 from the germline V gene are SQVTM and ANQGSEA. CDR3 length equals 15 residues. The CDR3 sequence is CSAGTGHSSTDTQYF. The CDR3 coding sequence is TGCAGCGCCGGGACAGGGCATTCTAGCACAGATACGCAGTATTTT.

The sample holds a few counts of this clone. The chain combines TRBV7-2 with TRBJ2-7, with 7 bases matching TRBD1. CDR1 SGHTA and CDR2 FQGNSA come from the germline V gene. Trimming at V came to 5 bases and at J to 3 bases, leaving 4 bases not matched to a gene. This CDR3 is built from 13 residues. For the CDR3, the DNA is TGTGCCAGCAGCGTTCGGGACAGCTACGAGCAGTACTTC. It translates to CASSVRDSYEQYF.

A note on this clone: Other DNA sequences in this specimen translate into the identical CDR3. V gene TRBV27 combines with J gene TRBJ2-7; 8 bases map to TRBD1. This CDR3 is 14 amino acids long. V shed 3 bases, J shed 1 base, and the junction held 2 bases outside the gene matches. Germline V gene sequence: CDR1 MNHEY, CDR2 SMNVEV (reference sequence). CDR3 amino acids: CASSFGTGSYEQYF. CDR3 coding DNA: TGTGCCAGCAGTTTCGGGACAGGTTCCTACGAGCAGTACTTC.

The chain uses TRBV11-2 and TRBJ2-7; 9 positions agree with TRBD1. With 4 bases clipped from V and 6 bases from J, the junction kept 7 bases outside the gene matches. The CDR3 spans 14 residues. Germline CDR1 is SGHAT and CDR2 is FQNNGV. The CDR3: CASSSRDRALEQYF. CDR3 sequence (DNA): TGTGCCAGCAGCTCCCGGGACAGGGCTCTCGAGCAGTACTTC.

V gene TRBV30 combines with J gene TRBJ1-1; D may be TRBD1 (6 bases). The CDR3 length is 15 residues. Germline values: CDR1 GTSNPN, CDR2 SVGIG (reference sequence). V gave up 2 bases and J gave up 1 base, with 14 bases separating them. CDR3 sequence: CAWSFRGQRNTEAFF. The CDR3 DNA reads TGTGCCTGGAGTTTTAGAGGACAGAGGAACACTGAAGCTTTCTTT. Filled out from reference TRBV30 and TRBJ1-1, the complete variable domain reads SQTIHQWPATLVQPVGSPLSLECTVEGTSNPNLYWYRQAAGRGLQLLFYSVGIGQISSEVPQNLSASRPQDRQFILSSKKLLLSDSGFYLCAWSFRGQRNTEAFFGQGTRLTVV.

The chain is built from TRBV5-1 and TRBJ2-3, with TRBD2 as a possible D gene (5 bases). There are 15 residues in the CDR3. From germline, CDR1 is SGHRS and CDR2 YFSETQ. Deletions cut 0 bases from V and 5 bases from J, with 13 bases between. In DNA, the CDR3 is TGCGCCAGCAGCTTGGGATCCCCGGAGGTAGATACGCAGTATTTT. Amino acid sequence: CASSLGSPEVDTQYF.

J is TRBJ2-7 and V is TRBV2; 8 nucleotides match TRBD1. The CDR3 contains 14 residues. Germline V gene lookup returns CDR1 SNHLY and CDR2 FYNNEI. V lost 7 bases, J lost 9 bases, and 14 bases stayed unmatched. As DNA, the CDR3 is TGTGCCAGCATTAGAGGACAGGGTACCCTTTGGCAGTACTTC. It codes for CASIRGQGTLWQYF. The full variable domain, with the rest looked up from reference TRBV2 and TRBJ2-7, is EPEVTQTPSHQVTQMGQEVILRCVPISNHLYFYWYRQILGQKVEFLVSFYNNEISEKSEIFDDQFSVERPDGSNFTLKIRSTKLEDSAMYFCASIRGQGTLWQYFGPGTRLTVT.

The chain employs TRBV7-9 and TRBJ1-2; 8 bases map to TRBD1. This CDR3 has 15 residues. The V and J ends lost 1 base and 7 bases, in that order; junction bases with no gene match: 8. Per the germline V gene, CDR1 is SEHNR and CDR2 is FQNEAQ (reference sequence). CDR3 in amino acids: CASSLVQGATSGYTF. CDR3 coding DNA: TGTGCCAGCAGCTTAGTGCAGGGGGCCACGAGTGGCTACACCTTC. The full variable domain, completed using reference TRBV7-9 and TRBJ1-2, is DTGVSQNPRHKITKRGQNVTFRCDPISEHNRLYWYRQTLGQGPEFLTYFQNEAQLEKSRLLSDRFSAERPKGSFSTLEIQRTEQGDSAMYLCASSLVQGATSGYTFGSGTRLTVV.

The genes are TRBV28 and TRBJ1-4; 7 bases fit TRBD1. V lost 5 bases to trimming and J lost 8 bases; unmatched junction nucleotides: 8. The CDR3 runs 14 residues. Germline values: CDR1 MDHEN, CDR2 SYDVKM. The CDR3 is CASSLRDSNEKLFF. DNA for the CDR3: TGTGCCAGCAGTCTCCGGGACAGCAACGAAAAACTGTTTTTT. Together with reference TRBV28 and TRBJ1-4, the CDR3 gives the full variable domain: DVKVTQSSRYLVKRTGEKVFLECVQDMDHENMFWYRQDPGLGLRLIYFSYDVKMKEKGDIPEGYSVSREKKERFSLILESASTNQTSMYLCASSLRDSNEKLFFGSGTQLSVL.

The V gene is TRBV11-2, the J gene TRBJ1-2; D unresolved. Between the trimmed V and J ends, which lost 5 bases and 2 bases, there was a span of 18 bases. Germline V CDR1 and CDR2: SGHAT, FQNNGV. The CDR3 consists of 16 residues. This chain's CDR3 is CASSPVKAVRNYGYTF. Here the CDR3 DNA reads TGTGCCAGCAGCCCGGTGAAGGCGGTCCGAAACTATGGCTACACCTTC.

The chain couples TRBV7-8 to TRBJ2-1; 9 nucleotides agree with TRBD1. Germline V lookup: CDR1 SGHVS, CDR2 FQNEAQ. J was trimmed by 6 bases and V by 1 base; bases with no gene match: 7. The length of the CDR3 is 16 residues. CDR3 amino acids: CASSLVWDRVSNEQFF. In DNA form, the CDR3 reads TGTGCCAGCAGCTTAGTATGGGACAGGGTTTCCAATGAGCAGTTCTTC.

The V call is TRBV28, the J call TRBJ1-5, with D maybe TRBD1 (5 bases). Germline CDR1 and CDR2: MDHEN and SYDVKM. The CDR3 totals 14 residues. The V gene lost 7 bases and the J gene lost 3 bases, with 13 bases spanning the gap. The CDR3 coding sequence is TGTGCCAGCAACCCGGGGGTGGACAATCAGCCCCAGCATTTT. This encodes CASNPGVDNQPQHF.

V is TRBV28 and J is TRBJ2-1; 10 nucleotides align to TRBD1. This CDR3 spans 15 amino acids. Germline V gives CDR1 MDHEN, CDR2 SYDVKM. With V trimmed by 6 bases and J by 9 bases, 11 bases remained unmatched. In DNA form, the CDR3 reads TGTGCCAGCAGAGGGACAGGGGAGGGGTACGGTGAGCAGTTCTTC. Its translation: CASRGTGEGYGEQFF.

V usage is TRBV19 and J usage is TRBJ2-6, with no clear D. Trimming left V 5 bases short and J 0 bases short, with 8 bases between. The CDR3 extends over 15 amino acids. CDR1 is LNHDA and CDR2 is SQIVND in the germline V gene (reference sequence). CDR3 in DNA: TGTGCCAGTAGTTCTACAGCCTCTGGGGCCAACGTCCTGACTTTC. Its translation: CASSSTASGANVLTF.

The rearrangement links TRBV19 to TRBJ2-1; 10 bases match TRBD2. The CDR3 runs to 14 residues. V was clipped by 9 bases and J by 6 bases; unmatched bases: 8. Germline CDR1 reads LNHDA; CDR2 reads SQIVND (reference sequence). For the CDR3, the DNA is TGTGCCAGCAAAACCGGGACTAGCGTCAATGAGCAGTTCTTC. Translated: CASKTGTSVNEQFF.

The chain joins TRBV7-8 to TRBJ2-1, with D tentatively TRBD2 (6 bases). The V gene lost 1 base and the J gene lost 6 bases, with 13 bases spanning the gap. The CDR3 consists of 15 residues. Looked up from germline, CDR1 is SGHVS and CDR2 is FQNEAQ. CDR3 nucleotide sequence: TGTGCCAGCAGCTTAGGGCGGGGAGAAGGCAATGAGCAGTTCTTC. Translating gives CASSLGRGEGNEQFF. Based on the CDR3 plus reference TRBV7-8 and TRBJ2-1, the full variable domain is GAGVSQSPRYKVAKRGQDVALRCDPISGHVSLFWYQQALGQGPEFLTYFQNEAQLDKSGLPSDRFFAERPEGSVSTLKIQRTQQEDSAVYLCASSLGRGEGNEQFFGPGTRLTVL.

The chain links TRBV2 to TRBJ2-2; D might be TRBD2 (7 bases). V lost 2 bases and J 2 bases, leaving 21 bases between the germline ends. Looked up from germline, CDR1 is SNHLY and CDR2 is FYNNEI. The CDR3 is 19 residues long. CDR3 bases: TGTGCCAGCAGTGAAAGTTGGATATTTCGGGGGGCCAACACCGGGGAGCTGTTTTTT. Amino acids: CASSESWIFRGANTGELFF.

A remark on this clone: The same CDR3 is also encoded by other DNA sequences in this sample. The V call is TRBV5-1, the J call TRBJ2-7; D perhaps matches TRBD1 (6 bases). Germline CDR1 is SGHRS and CDR2 is YFSETQ. CDR3 size: 15 residues. V was shortened by 4 bases and J by 1 base, with 15 bases between the two germline ends. CDR3 in amino acids: CASSPQGTLSYEQYF. In DNA, the CDR3 is TGCGCCAGCAGCCCCCAAGGGACATTATCCTACGAGCAGTACTTC.

The CDR3, as DNA: TGTGCCAGCAGCCGCATAGAGGACAGGGGGAGGACTGAAGCTTTCTTT. Translating it yields CASSRIEDRGRTEAFF. The chain has TRBV7-2 and TRBJ1-1; TRBD1 matches 10 bases. The CDR3 sequence is 16 residues long. In germline, CDR1 is SGHTA, CDR2 FQGNSA. V gave up 5 bases and J gave up 5 bases; unmatched junction bases: 11.

This chain uses TRBV7-9 with TRBJ2-7; TRBD1 agrees at 7 bases. Germline assignment: CDR1 SEHNR and CDR2 FQNEAQ (reference sequence). The CDR3 covers 15 residues. After removal of 7 bases from V and 0 bases from J, the junction contained 9 bases not matched to a gene. The CDR3 coding sequence is TGTGCCAGCAACCTCGGACAGGCGAGCTCCTACGAGCAGTACTTC. It is translated as CASNLGQASSYEQYF.

The chain recombines TRBV30 with TRBJ2-3; TRBD2 matches 12 bases. Germline V gene lookup returns CDR1 GTSNPN and CDR2 SVGIG (reference sequence). The V segment lost 8 bases and the J segment 0 bases; nucleotides outside the gene matches: 9. The CDR3 length is 16 residues. CDR3 sequence: CAVGGLAGFSTDTQYF. CDR3 in DNA: TGTGCCGTTGGGGGACTAGCGGGTTTTAGCACAGATACGCAGTATTTT. The variable domain in full, with the rest retrieved from reference TRBV30 and TRBJ2-3, is SQTIHQWPATLVQPVGSPLSLECTVEGTSNPNLYWYRQAAGRGLQLLFYSVGIGQISSEVPQNLSASRPQDRQFILSSKKLLLSDSGFYLCAVGGLAGFSTDTQYFGPGTRLTVL.

The chain couples TRBV27 to TRBJ2-6; 9 bases match TRBD2. Germline CDR1 MNHEY, CDR2 SMNVEV (reference sequence). This CDR3 region has 17 residues. The J segment lost 0 bases and the V segment lost 5 bases, leaving 5 bases of the junction unmatched. CDR3 DNA sequence: TGTGCCAGCAGTGCGGGGGGGCCAAACTCTGGGGCCAACGTCCTGACTTTC. Protein: CASSAGGPNSGANVLTF.

The V call is TRBV5-1, the J call TRBJ2-3; no clear D. CDR3 size: 14 residues. Per the germline V gene, CDR1 is SGHRS and CDR2 is YFSETQ. V was trimmed by 0 bases and J by 3 bases, leaving 8 bases between them. The CDR3 DNA reads TGCGCCAGCAGCTTGGTTACTGCGACAGATACGCAGTATTTT. Translating gives CASSLVTATDTQYF.

This sequence joins TRBV6-1 and TRBJ1-4; no clear D gene. The CDR3 consists of 15 residues. The germline V gene has CDR1 MNHNS and CDR2 SASEGT. Trimming cost V 1 base and J 8 bases, with 14 bases left between them. The CDR3 DNA is TGTGCCAGCAGTGAAGGGGAGAGTCAGCGAGAAAAACTGTTTTTT. Amino acids: CASSEGESQREKLFF.

V and J are TRBV7-9 and TRBJ1-5; D is undetermined. V lost 6 bases and J lost 0, with 15 bases in between. This CDR3 is 16 amino acids long. Germline V gene data show CDR1 as SEHNR and CDR2 as FQNEAQ (reference sequence). CDR3 loop: CASSSDGEYSNQPQHF. CDR3 coding DNA: TGTGCCAGCAGTAGCGACGGGGAATATAGCAATCAGCCCCAGCATTTT.

The chain combines TRBV28 with TRBJ1-5, with TRBD1 matching over 10 bases. The CDR3 consists of 16 residues. Germline CDR1 MDHEN, CDR2 SYDVKM. With 3 bases clipped from V and 5 bases from J, the junction kept 7 bases outside the gene matches. The CDR3 region is CASSFVPGQGYQPQHF. For the CDR3, the DNA is TGTGCCAGCAGTTTTGTCCCGGGACAGGGGTATCAGCCCCAGCATTTT.

The sample holds a few counts of this clone. This sequence joins TRBV6-6 and TRBJ2-5; 12 bases map to TRBD2. CDR1 is MNHNY and CDR2 is SVGAGI in the germline V gene (reference sequence). J was trimmed by 9 bases and V by 5 bases; bases with no gene match: 7. The CDR3 covers 14 residues. The CDR3 protein is CASSTSGGPTAQYF. The CDR3 DNA reads as TGTGCCAGCAGTACTAGCGGGGGGCCGACGGCCCAGTACTTC.